This T cell receptor (beta chain) was retrieved from a study of T cell changes during pregnancy in multiple sclerosis. TCRdb keeps only in-frame clones here, not all; method: immunoSEQ multiplex PCR. The sample lists tens of thousands of clones, 80% to 95% occurring once. Germline assignment: CDR1 SQVTM and CDR2 ANQGSEA. The V gene lost 4 bases and the J gene lost 2 bases, with 8 bases spanning the gap. This CDR3 region has 12 residues. The chain carries TRBV29-1 and TRBJ2-5, with D tentatively TRBD1 (6 bases). The specimen was CD4+ T cells from peripheral blood mononuclear cells, collected in the third trimester of pregnancy. The sequence was collected from a female donor with multiple sclerosis, enrolled in a pregnancy study. The CDR3 coding sequence is TGCAGCGTTGGACAGGTTCAAGAGACCCAGTACTTC. Encoded protein: CSVGQVQETQYF. Complete variable domain (other parts from reference TRBV29-1 and TRBJ2-5): SAVISQKPSRDICQRGTSLTIQCQVDSQVTMMFWYRQQPGQSLTLIATANQGSEATYESGFVIDKFPISRPNLTFSTLTVSNMSPEDSSIYLCSVGQVQETQYFGPGTRLLVL.